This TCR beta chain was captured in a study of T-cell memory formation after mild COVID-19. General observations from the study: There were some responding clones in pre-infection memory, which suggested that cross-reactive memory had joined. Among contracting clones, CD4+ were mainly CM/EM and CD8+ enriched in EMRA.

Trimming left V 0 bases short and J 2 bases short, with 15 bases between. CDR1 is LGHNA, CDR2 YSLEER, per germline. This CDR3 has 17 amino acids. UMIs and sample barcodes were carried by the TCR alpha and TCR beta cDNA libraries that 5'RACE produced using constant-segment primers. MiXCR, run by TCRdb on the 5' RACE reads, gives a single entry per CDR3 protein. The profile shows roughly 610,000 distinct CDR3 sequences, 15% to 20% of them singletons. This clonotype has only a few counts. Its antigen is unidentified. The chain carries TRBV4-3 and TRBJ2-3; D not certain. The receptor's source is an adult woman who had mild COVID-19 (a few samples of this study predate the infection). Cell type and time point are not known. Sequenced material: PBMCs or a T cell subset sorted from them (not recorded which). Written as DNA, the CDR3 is TGCGCCAGCAGCCAAGATTACCGCAGATTCTTCACAGATACGCAGTATTTT. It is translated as CASSQDYRRFFTDTQYF.